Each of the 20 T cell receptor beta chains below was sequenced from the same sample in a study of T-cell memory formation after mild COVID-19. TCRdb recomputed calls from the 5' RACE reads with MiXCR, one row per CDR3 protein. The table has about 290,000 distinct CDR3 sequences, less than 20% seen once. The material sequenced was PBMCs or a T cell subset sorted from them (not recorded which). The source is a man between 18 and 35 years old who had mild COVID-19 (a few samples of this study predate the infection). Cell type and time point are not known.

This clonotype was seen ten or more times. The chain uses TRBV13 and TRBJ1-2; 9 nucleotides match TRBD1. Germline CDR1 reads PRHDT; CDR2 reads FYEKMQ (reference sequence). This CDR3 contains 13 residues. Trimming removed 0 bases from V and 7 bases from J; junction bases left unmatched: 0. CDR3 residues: CASSLGTGGGYTF. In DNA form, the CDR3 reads TGTGCCAGCAGCTTAGGGACAGGGGGTGGCTACACCTTC.

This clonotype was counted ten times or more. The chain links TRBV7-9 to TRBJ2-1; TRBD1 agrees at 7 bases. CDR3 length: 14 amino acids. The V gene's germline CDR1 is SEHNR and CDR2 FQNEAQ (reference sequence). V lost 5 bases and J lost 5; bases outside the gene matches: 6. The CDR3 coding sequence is TGTGCCAGCAGCCGAGGGGACAGCAACAATGAGCAGTTCTTC. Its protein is CASSRGDSNNEQFF.

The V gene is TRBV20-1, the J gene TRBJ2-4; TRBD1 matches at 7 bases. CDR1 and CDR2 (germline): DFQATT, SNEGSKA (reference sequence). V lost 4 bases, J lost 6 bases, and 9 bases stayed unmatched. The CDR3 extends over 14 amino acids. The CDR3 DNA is TGCAGTGCTAAGACAGGGACGGCGGGAAACATTCAGTACTTC. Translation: CSAKTGTAGNIQYF.

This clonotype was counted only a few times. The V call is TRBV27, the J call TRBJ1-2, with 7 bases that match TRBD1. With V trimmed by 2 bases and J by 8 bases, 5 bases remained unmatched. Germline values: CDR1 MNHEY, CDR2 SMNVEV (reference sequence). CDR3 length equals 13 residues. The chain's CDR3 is CASSLTGALGYTF. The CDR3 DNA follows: TGTGCCAGCAGTTTAACAGGGGCTTTAGGCTACACCTTC.

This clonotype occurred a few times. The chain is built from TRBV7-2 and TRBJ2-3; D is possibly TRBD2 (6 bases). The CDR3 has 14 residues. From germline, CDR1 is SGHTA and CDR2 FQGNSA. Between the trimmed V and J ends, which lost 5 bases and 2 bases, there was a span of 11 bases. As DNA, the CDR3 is TGTGCCAGCAGCGTAACTAGCTACACAGATACGCAGTATTTT. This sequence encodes CASSVTSYTDTQYF.

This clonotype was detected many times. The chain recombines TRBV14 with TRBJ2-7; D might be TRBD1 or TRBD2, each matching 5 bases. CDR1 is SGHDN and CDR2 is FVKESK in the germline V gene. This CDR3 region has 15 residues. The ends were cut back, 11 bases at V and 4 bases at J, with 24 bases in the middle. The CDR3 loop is CAGTRGDIPTYEQYV. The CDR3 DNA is TGTGCCGGGACCAGAGGCGACATCCCTACATACGAGCAGTACGTC.

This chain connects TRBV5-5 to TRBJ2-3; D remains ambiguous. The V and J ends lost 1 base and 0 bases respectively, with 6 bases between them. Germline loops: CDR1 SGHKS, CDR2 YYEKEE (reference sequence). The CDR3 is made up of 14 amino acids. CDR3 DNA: TGTGCCAGCAGCTTGTCGACGAGCACAGATACGCAGTATTTT. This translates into CASSLSTSTDTQYF.

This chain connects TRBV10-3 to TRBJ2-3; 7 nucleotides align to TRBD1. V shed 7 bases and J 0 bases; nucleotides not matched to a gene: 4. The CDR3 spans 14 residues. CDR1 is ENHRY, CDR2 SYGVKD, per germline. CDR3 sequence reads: CAIKPGQSTDTQYF. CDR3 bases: TGTGCCATCAAGCCGGGACAGAGCACAGATACGCAGTATTTT.

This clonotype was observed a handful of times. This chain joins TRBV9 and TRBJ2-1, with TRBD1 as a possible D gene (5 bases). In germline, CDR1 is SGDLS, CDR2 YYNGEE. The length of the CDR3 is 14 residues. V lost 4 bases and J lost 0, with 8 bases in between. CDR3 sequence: CASSPGASYNEQFF. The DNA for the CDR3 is TGTGCCAGCAGCCCTGGGGCCTCCTACAATGAGCAGTTCTTC.

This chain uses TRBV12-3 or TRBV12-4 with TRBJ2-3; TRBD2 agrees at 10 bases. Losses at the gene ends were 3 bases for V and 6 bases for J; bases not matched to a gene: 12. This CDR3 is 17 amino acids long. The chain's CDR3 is CASSFRTSGDLRDTQYF. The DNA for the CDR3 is TGTGCCAGCAGTTTTAGAACTAGCGGGGATCTAAGGGATACGCAGTATTTT.

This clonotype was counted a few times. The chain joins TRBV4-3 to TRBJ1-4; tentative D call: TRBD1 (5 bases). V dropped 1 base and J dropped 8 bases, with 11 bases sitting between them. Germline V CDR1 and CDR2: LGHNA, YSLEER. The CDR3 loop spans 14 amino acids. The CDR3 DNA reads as TGCGCCAGCAGCCAAGGGGGGGGGTTCGAAAAACTGTTTTTT. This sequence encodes CASSQGGGFEKLFF.

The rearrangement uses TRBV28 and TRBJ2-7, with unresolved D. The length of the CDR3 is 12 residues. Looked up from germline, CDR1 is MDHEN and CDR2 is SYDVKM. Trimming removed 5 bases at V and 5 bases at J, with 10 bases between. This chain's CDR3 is CASSAGLHEQYV. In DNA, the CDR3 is TGTGCCAGCAGTGCCGGCTTACACGAGCAGTACGTC.

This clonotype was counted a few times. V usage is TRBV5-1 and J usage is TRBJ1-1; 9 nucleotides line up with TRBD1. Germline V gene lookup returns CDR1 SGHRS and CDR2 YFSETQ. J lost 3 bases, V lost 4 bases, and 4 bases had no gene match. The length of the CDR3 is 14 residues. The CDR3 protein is CASSRGTGYTEAFF. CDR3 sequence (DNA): TGCGCCAGCAGCCGTGGGACAGGGTACACTGAAGCTTTCTTT.

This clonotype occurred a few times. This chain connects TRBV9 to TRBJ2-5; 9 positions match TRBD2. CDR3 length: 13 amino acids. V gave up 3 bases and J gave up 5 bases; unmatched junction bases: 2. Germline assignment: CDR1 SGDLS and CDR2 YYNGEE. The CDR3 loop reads CASSASGAETQYF. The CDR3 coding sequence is TGTGCCAGCAGCGCTAGCGGGGCGGAGACCCAGTACTTC. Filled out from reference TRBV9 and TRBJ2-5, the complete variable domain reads DSGVTQTPKHLITATGQRVTLRCSPRSGDLSVYWYQQSLDQGLQFLIQYYNGEERAKGNILERFSAQQFPDLHSELNLSSLELGDSALYFCASSASGAETQYFGPGTRLLVL.

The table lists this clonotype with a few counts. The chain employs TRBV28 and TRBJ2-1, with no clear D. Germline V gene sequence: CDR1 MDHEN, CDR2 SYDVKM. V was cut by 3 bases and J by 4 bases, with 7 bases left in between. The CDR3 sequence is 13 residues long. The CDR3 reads CASSFYGYNEQFF. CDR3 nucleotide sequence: TGTGCCAGCAGTTTCTATGGGTACAATGAGCAGTTCTTC.

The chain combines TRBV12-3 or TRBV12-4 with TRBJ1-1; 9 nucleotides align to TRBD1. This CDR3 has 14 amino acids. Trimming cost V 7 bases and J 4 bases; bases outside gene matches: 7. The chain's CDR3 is CASTLGQGVTEAFF. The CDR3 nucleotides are TGTGCCAGCACCTTGGGACAGGGCGTCACTGAAGCTTTCTTT.

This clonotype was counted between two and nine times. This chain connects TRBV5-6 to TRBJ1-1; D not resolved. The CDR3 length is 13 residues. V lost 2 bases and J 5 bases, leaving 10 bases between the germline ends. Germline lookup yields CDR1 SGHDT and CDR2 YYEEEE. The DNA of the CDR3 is TGTGCCAGCAGCTTCGGCAGCTCGACTGAAGCTTTCTTT. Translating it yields CASSFGSSTEAFF.

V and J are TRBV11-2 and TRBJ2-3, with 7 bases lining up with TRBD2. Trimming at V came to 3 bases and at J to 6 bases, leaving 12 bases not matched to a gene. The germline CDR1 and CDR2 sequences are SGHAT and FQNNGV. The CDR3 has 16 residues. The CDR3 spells CASSFFSPGGVDTQYF. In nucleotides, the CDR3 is TGTGCCAGCAGCTTTTTTTCTCCGGGGGGTGTGGATACGCAGTATTTT.

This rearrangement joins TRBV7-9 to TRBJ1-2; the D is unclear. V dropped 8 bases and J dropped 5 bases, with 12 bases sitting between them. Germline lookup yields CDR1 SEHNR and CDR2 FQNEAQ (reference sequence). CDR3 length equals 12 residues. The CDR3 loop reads CASQEEGYGYTF. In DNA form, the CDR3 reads TGTGCCAGCCAGGAGGAGGGTTATGGCTACACCTTC.

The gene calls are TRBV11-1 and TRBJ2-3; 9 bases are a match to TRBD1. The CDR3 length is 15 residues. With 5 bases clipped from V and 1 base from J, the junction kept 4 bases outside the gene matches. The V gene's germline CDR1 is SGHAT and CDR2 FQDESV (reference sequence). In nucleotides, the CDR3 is TGTGCCAGCAGCCGGGACAGGGAAGGCACAGATACGCAGTATTTT. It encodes CASSRDREGTDTQYF.